The T cell receptor beta chain described here comes from a study of blood T cell repertoires in COVID-19. Only in-frame clones appear in the TCRdb table, and some are missing; sequencing was by immunoSEQ multiplex PCR. The top ten hold more than 2% of the sample, which has about 120,000 clones, around 87% seen once. CDR3 length: 17 amino acids. J was trimmed by 3 bases and V by 2 bases; bases with no gene match: 14. Germline lookup yields CDR1 GTSNPN and CDR2 SVGIG (reference sequence). The rearrangement uses TRBV30 and TRBJ1-2; 8 bases line up with TRBD1. The sequenced sample consisted of peripheral blood. The TCR originated in a woman aged 45-65 years with acute or convalescent COVID-19. The CDR3 is CAWSIGFDRGLDYGYTF. CDR3 nucleotides: TGTGCCTGGAGTATTGGTTTTGACAGGGGCCTTGACTATGGCTACACCTTC. Full variable domain (rest looked up from reference TRBV30 and TRBJ1-2): SQTIHQWPATLVQPVGSPLSLECTVEGTSNPNLYWYRQAAGRGLQLLFYSVGIGQISSEVPQNLSASRPQDRQFILSSKKLLLSDSGFYLCAWSIGFDRGLDYGYTFGSGTRLTVV.